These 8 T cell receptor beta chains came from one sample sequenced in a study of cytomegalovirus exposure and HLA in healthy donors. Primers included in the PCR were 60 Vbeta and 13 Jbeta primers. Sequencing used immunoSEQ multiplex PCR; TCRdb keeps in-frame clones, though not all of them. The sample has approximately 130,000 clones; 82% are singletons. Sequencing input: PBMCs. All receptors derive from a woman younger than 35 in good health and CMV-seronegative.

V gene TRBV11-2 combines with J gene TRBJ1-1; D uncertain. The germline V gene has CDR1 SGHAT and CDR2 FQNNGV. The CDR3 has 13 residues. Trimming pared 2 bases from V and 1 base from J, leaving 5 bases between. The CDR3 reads CASSLTGNTEAFF. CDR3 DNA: TGTGCCAGCAGCTTAACGGGGAACACTGAAGCTTTCTTT.

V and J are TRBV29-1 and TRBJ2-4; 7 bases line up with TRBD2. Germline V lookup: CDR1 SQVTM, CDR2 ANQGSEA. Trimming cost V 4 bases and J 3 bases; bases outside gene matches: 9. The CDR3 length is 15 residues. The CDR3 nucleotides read TGCAGCGTTGTGGGCAGCTCGGGGGGCAAAAACATTCAGTACTTC. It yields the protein CSVVGSSGGKNIQYF.

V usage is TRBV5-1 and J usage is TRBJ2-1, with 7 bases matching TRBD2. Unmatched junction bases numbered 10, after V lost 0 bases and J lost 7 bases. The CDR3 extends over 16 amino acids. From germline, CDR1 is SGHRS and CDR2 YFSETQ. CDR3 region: CASSLVGGVEGNEQFF. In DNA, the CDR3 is TGCGCCAGCAGCTTGGTGGGGGGGGTCGAAGGTAATGAGCAGTTCTTC.

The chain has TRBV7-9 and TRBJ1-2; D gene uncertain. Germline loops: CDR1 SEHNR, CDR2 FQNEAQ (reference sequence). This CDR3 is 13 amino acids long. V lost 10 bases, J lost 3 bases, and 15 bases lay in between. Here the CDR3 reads CATTVDWDYGYTF. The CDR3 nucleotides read TGTGCCACCACGGTGGACTGGGACTATGGCTACACCTTC.

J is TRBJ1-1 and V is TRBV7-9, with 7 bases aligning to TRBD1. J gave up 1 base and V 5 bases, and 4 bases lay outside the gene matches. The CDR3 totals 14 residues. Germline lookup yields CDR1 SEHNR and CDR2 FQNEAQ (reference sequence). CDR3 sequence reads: CASSPWTGNTEAFF. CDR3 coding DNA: TGTGCCAGCAGCCCCTGGACAGGGAACACTGAAGCTTTCTTT. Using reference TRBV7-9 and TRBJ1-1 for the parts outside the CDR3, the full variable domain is DTGVSQNPRHKITKRGQNVTFRCDPISEHNRLYWYRQTLGQGPEFLTYFQNEAQLEKSRLLSDRFSAERPKGSFSTLEIQRTEQGDSAMYLCASSPWTGNTEAFFGQGTRLTVV.

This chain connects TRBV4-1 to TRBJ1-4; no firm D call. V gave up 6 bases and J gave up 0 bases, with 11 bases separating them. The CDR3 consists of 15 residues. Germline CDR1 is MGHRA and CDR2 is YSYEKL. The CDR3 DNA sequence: TGCGCCAGCAGAGTTTACGAGGCAACTAATGAAAAACTGTTTTTT. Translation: CASRVYEATNEKLFF.

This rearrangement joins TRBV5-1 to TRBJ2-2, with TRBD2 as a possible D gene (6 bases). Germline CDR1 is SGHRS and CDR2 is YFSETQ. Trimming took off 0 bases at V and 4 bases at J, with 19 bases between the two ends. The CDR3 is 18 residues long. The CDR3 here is CASSLEGLAQTITGELFF. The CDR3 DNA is TGCGCCAGCAGCTTGGAGGGGCTAGCGCAGACCATCACCGGGGAGCTGTTTTTT.

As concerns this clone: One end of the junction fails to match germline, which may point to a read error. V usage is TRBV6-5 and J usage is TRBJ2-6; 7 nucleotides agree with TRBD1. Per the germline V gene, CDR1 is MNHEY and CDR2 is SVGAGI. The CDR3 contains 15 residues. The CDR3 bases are TGTGCCAGCGGGTACAGGGGATCTGGGGCCAACGGCCTGACTTTC. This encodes CASGYRGSGANGLTF.